The next 32 T cell receptor beta chains were all read from a single sample in a study of shared clonotypes between healthy human individuals. Only in-frame clones appear in the TCRdb table, and some are missing; sequencing was by immunoSEQ multiplex PCR. The sample has some 200,000 clones; over 50% are singletons. Sequencing was carried out using memory CD4+ T cells sorted from blood. Subset described: CD45RA-negative fraction. All receptors come from a man aged 25-40 years in good health.

The rearrangement joins TRBV5-6 to TRBJ1-3; 9 bases are shared with TRBD1. CDR3 length equals 19 residues. V was pared by 1 base and J by 4 bases, with 15 bases of the junction left unmatched. The germline gives CDR1 SGHDT, CDR2 YYEEEE. This CDR3 is CASSLTIARQGVWGNTIYF. The CDR3 DNA reads TGTGCCAGCAGCTTGACGATAGCTCGACAGGGGGTGTGGGGAAACACCATATATTTT.

CDR3 protein: CASRPRGAWNEQFF. The DNA of the CDR3 is TGTGCCAGCAGACCAAGGGGGGCCTGGAATGAGCAGTTCTTC. V is TRBV7-2 and J is TRBJ2-1, with D perhaps assigned TRBD1 or TRBD2 (6 bases each). The CDR3 is 14 amino acids. Germline values: CDR1 SGHTA, CDR2 FQGNSA. Trimming took off 6 bases at V and 7 bases at J, with 16 bases between the two ends.

The chain has TRBV11-2 and TRBJ2-2; tentative D call: TRBD2 (6 bases). CDR1 is SGHAT, CDR2 FQNNGV, per germline. V gave up 3 bases and J gave up 4 bases, with 18 bases separating them. This CDR3 comprises 17 residues. This CDR3 reads CASSFFLPGLSTGELFF. CDR3 sequence (DNA): TGTGCCAGCAGCTTCTTCCTACCTGGACTATCCACCGGGGAGCTGTTTTTT. Full variable domain (missing parts from reference TRBV11-2 and TRBJ2-2): EAGVAQSPRYKIIEKRQSVAFWCNPISGHATLYWYQQILGQGPKLLIQFQNNGVVDDSQLPKDRFSAERLKGVDSTLKIQPAKLEDSAVYLCASSFFLPGLSTGELFFGEGSRLTVL.

This chain connects TRBV2 to TRBJ2-3, with TRBD1 identical over 7 bases. CDR1 is SNHLY, CDR2 FYNNEI, per germline. V lost 5 bases and J lost 3; bases outside the gene matches: 8. This CDR3 is built from 15 residues. CDR3 region: CASSQRTGATDTQYF. In DNA, the CDR3 is TGTGCCAGCAGTCAAAGGACAGGAGCAACAGATACGCAGTATTTT.

The gene calls are TRBV2 and TRBJ2-7; D gene uncertain. Germline V gene lookup returns CDR1 SNHLY and CDR2 FYNNEI. V lost 7 bases and J 2 bases, leaving 12 bases between the germline ends. This CDR3 contains 13 residues. The DNA of the CDR3 is TGTGCCAGCAACGGCGTGCTGACCTACGAGCAGTACTTC. It encodes CASNGVLTYEQYF.

The chain carries TRBV11-2 and TRBJ2-7; 11 bases map to TRBD2. The trim removed 5 bases at V and 4 bases at J, leaving 13 bases unmatched. The CDR3 is 17 residues long. CDR1 and CDR2 from the germline V gene are SGHAT and FQNNGV. The CDR3 loop is CASSRGGVLAGDYEQYF. The CDR3 DNA sequence: TGTGCCAGCAGCCGGGGAGGGGTACTAGCGGGAGATTACGAGCAGTACTTC.

The rearrangement joins TRBV18 to TRBJ2-2; 9 bases map to TRBD1. This CDR3 is 17 amino acids long. V was clipped by 3 bases and J by 6 bases; unmatched bases: 11. CDR1 and CDR2 (germline): KGHSH, LQKENI. The CDR3 DNA is TGTGCCAGCTCACCTAGAGCACAGGGGGCTTCCGCCGGGGAGCTGTTTTTT. It encodes CASSPRAQGASAGELFF.

This chain joins TRBV25-1 and TRBJ2-3; 8 bases line up with TRBD1. Germline CDR1 MGHDK, CDR2 SYGVNS. The CDR3 runs to 15 residues. V lost 2 bases, J lost 2 bases, and 3 bases stayed unmatched. CDR3 nucleotides: TGTGCCAGCAGTGAAGACAGGGGAATCACAGATACGCAGTATTTT. This gives the protein CASSEDRGITDTQYF.

J is TRBJ2-1 and V is TRBV2; perhaps TRBD2 as D (5 bases). V was pared by 11 bases and J by 8 bases, with 16 bases between. Per germline, CDR1 SNHLY and CDR2 FYNNEI. CDR3 length: 12 residues. The CDR3 DNA reads TGTGCCGTCCAAGCACCGAGGGATGAGCAGTTCTTC. Its protein is CAVQAPRDEQFF.

Comments on this clone: In the same sample, other DNA sequences code for this CDR3. V and J are TRBV18 and TRBJ2-7; perhaps TRBD1 as D (5 bases). V was trimmed by 3 bases and J by 7 bases, leaving 7 bases between them. Germline CDR1 reads KGHSH; CDR2 reads LQKENI. CDR3 length: 11 residues. CDR3 amino acids: CASSPDNEQYF. CDR3 nucleotides: TGTGCCAGCTCACCGGACAATGAGCAGTACTTC.

The genes are TRBV5-1 and TRBJ1-4, with 9 bases that match TRBD1. The CDR3 contains 14 residues. CDR1 and CDR2 from the germline V gene are SGHRS and YFSETQ. The J segment lost 6 bases and the V segment lost 2 bases, leaving 2 bases of the junction unmatched. The CDR3 loop reads CASSFRQGDEKLFF. The CDR3 DNA reads TGCGCCAGCAGCTTCCGACAGGGGGATGAAAAACTGTTTTTT.

This clone came up a few times. V gene TRBV5-1 combines with J gene TRBJ2-3; 10 bases are a match to TRBD2. Trimming took 0 bases from V and 4 from J; bases not matched to a gene: 5. The CDR3 totals 16 residues. The germline V gene encodes CDR1 SGHRS and CDR2 YFSETQ. The CDR3 region has the DNA TGCGCCAGCAGCTTGGAGGCTAGCGGGAGACCAGATACGCAGTATTTT. Amino acids: CASSLEASGRPDTQYF.

This chain connects TRBV12-2 to TRBJ2-1; TRBD1, as called in the table, went unchecked against the DNA. TRBV12-2 is described as a pseudogene. This CDR3 has 18 residues. The CDR3: CASREEREGTGWGDEQFF. CDR3 nucleotides: TGTGCAAGTCGTGAAGAGCGTGAGGGGACAGGGTGGGGGGATGAGCAGTTCTTC.

This chain connects TRBV11-2 to TRBJ2-2; tentatively, D is TRBD1 (6 bases). V was clipped by 1 base and J by 5 bases, with 14 bases between them. Per the germline V gene, CDR1 is SGHAT and CDR2 is FQNNGV. There are 16 residues in the CDR3. CDR3 DNA sequence: TGTGCCAGCAGCTTAGTTCTGCAGGGGAGTACCGGGGAGCTGTTTTTT. It encodes CASSLVLQGSTGELFF.

The chain joins TRBV5-1 to TRBJ1-5; D ambiguous. This CDR3 contains 15 residues. V lost 0 bases and J 0 bases, leaving 7 bases between the germline ends. In germline, CDR1 is SGHRS, CDR2 YFSETQ. The CDR3 coding sequence is TGCGCCAGCAGCTTGGGAGGGAATAGCAATCAGCCCCAGCATTTT. It encodes CASSLGGNSNQPQHF. The full variable domain, its missing parts supplied by reference TRBV5-1 and TRBJ1-5, is KAGVTQTPRYLIKTRGQQVTLSCSPISGHRSVSWYQQTPGQGLQFLFEYFSETQRNKGNFPGRFSGRQFSNSRSEMNVSTLELGDSALYLCASSLGGNSNQPQHFGDGTRLSIL.

The J gene is TRBJ2-7, the V gene TRBV27; D might be TRBD1 (6 bases). CDR1 and CDR2 from the germline V gene are MNHEY and SMNVEV (reference sequence). The CDR3 is 13 amino acids. V was trimmed by 6 bases and J by 3 bases, leaving 12 bases between them. The CDR3, as DNA: TGTGCCAGCAGACAGGGACGGTACTACGAGCAGTACTTC. This translates into CASRQGRYYEQYF.

The rearrangement links TRBV19 to TRBJ2-7; 7 bases fit TRBD1. V shed 2 bases, J shed 7 bases, and the junction held 8 bases outside the gene matches. CDR3 length equals 14 residues. Germline V gene data show CDR1 as LNHDA and CDR2 as SQIVND (reference sequence). The CDR3 nucleotides are TGTGCCAGTAGTATAACAGGGGTTCCTATGGAGCAGTACTTC. The encoded protein is CASSITGVPMEQYF.

On this clone: Different DNA sequences within this sample yield the same CDR3. CDR3 residues: CASSLEGTGANVLTF. The CDR3 coding sequence is TGCGCCAGCAGCTTGGAAGGGACCGGGGCCAACGTCCTGACTTTC. The V gene is TRBV5-1, the J gene TRBJ2-6; TRBD1 or TRBD2 may be the D gene (5 bases each). There are 15 residues in the CDR3. Germline V lookup: CDR1 SGHRS, CDR2 YFSETQ. V was pared by 0 bases and J by 4 bases, with 8 bases between.

The chain carries TRBV4-3 and TRBJ2-6; D is unclear. The CDR3 length is 18 residues. Germline V lookup: CDR1 LGHNA, CDR2 YSLEER. V lost 0 bases and J 0 bases, leaving 12 bases between the germline ends. In DNA form, the CDR3 reads TGCGCCAGCAGCCAAGAATCGAGTGTTAGCTCTGGGGCCAACGTCCTGACTTTC. Translation gives CASSQESSVSSGANVLTF.

With respect to this clone: The sample holds other DNA sequences that translate to the same CDR3. V usage is TRBV5-1 and J usage is TRBJ2-7; TRBD2 matches at 10 bases. CDR3 length equals 16 residues. Trimming at V came to 0 bases and at J to 2 bases, leaving 5 bases not matched to a gene. CDR1 and CDR2 (germline): SGHRS, YFSETQ. The CDR3 is CASSLVAGGPPYEQYF. The CDR3 coding sequence is TGCGCCAGCAGCTTGGTAGCGGGAGGTCCTCCCTACGAGCAGTACTTC. The full variable domain, rest sourced from reference TRBV5-1 and TRBJ2-7, is KAGVTQTPRYLIKTRGQQVTLSCSPISGHRSVSWYQQTPGQGLQFLFEYFSETQRNKGNFPGRFSGRQFSNSRSEMNVSTLELGDSALYLCASSLVAGGPPYEQYFGPGTRLTVT.

V usage is TRBV7-8 and J usage is TRBJ1-3; D may be TRBD1 (6 bases). Per germline, CDR1 SGHVS and CDR2 FQNEAQ. With 4 bases removed from V and 11 bases from J, the gap between germline ends came to 24 bases. CDR3 size: 16 residues. CDR3 sequence: CASSSRPGGGQPPIYF. CDR3 DNA sequence: TGTGCCAGCAGCTCCCGCCCGGGGGGGGGCCAACCACCCATATATTTT.

This clone occurred a few times. The chain recombines TRBV14 with TRBJ1-2; 7 bases are shared with TRBD1. This CDR3 is 16 amino acids long. The junction had 12 bases not matched to a gene; V was cut back by 0 bases and J by 8 bases. CDR1 SGHDN and CDR2 FVKESK come from the germline V gene. The CDR3 loop reads CASSQDCRTGGKGYTF. Written as DNA, the CDR3 is TGTGCCAGCAGCCAAGATTGCAGGACAGGAGGTAAGGGCTACACCTTC.

This chain uses TRBV29-1 with TRBJ2-3; D is undetermined. The CDR3 extends over 12 amino acids. Between the trimmed V and J ends, which lost 3 bases and 2 bases, there was a span of 6 bases. Looked up from germline, CDR1 is SQVTM and CDR2 is ANQGSEA. The CDR3 DNA is TGCAGCGTTGACCTTTCCACAGATACGCAGTATTTT. Amino acid sequence: CSVDLSTDTQYF.

The rearrangement uses TRBV28 and TRBJ2-1; 11 nucleotides line up with TRBD2. Germline V lookup: CDR1 MDHEN, CDR2 SYDVKM. The length of the CDR3 is 18 residues. Germline trimming cut 10 bases from V and 12 bases from J; bases unmatched to any gene: 26. The CDR3 sequence: CAIATQGAGLAGGSAQFF. In nucleotides, the CDR3 is TGTGCCATCGCAACCCAGGGGGCTGGGCTAGCGGGAGGTTCGGCGCAGTTCTTC.

The count of this clone is one. J is TRBJ1-3 and V is TRBV14; 7 bases are shared with TRBD1. The CDR3 is 16 residues long. The ends lost 0 bases at V and 0 bases at J; junction bases unmatched: 2. The germline V gene encodes CDR1 SGHDN and CDR2 FVKESK. In DNA, the CDR3 is TGTGCCAGCAGCCAAGATGGGACAGTCTCTGGAAACACCATATATTTT. It encodes CASSQDGTVSGNTIYF.

The chain is built from TRBV6-5 and TRBJ2-3, with 9 positions matching TRBD2. The CDR3 length is 16 residues. Germline lookup yields CDR1 MNHEY and CDR2 SVGAGI. The V and J ends lost 3 bases and 1 base, in that order; junction bases with no gene match: 5. CDR3 loop: CASSYVAGGGTDTQYF. The CDR3 coding sequence is TGTGCCAGCAGTTATGTGGCGGGAGGGGGCACAGATACGCAGTATTTT.

This rearrangement joins TRBV5-6 to TRBJ2-5; D may be TRBD1 or TRBD2 (5 bases each). V was pared by 4 bases and J by 2 bases, with 18 bases between. Germline V gene lookup returns CDR1 SGHDT and CDR2 YYEEEE. The CDR3 loop spans 16 amino acids. In nucleotides, the CDR3 is TGTGCCAGCAGCCCGGGTTGGGGGATGGGACAAGAGACCCAGTACTTC. Its protein product is CASSPGWGMGQETQYF.

The V and J genes are TRBV29-1 and TRBJ2-3, with TRBD2 identical over 10 bases. The junction had 7 bases not matched to a gene; V was cut back by 6 bases and J by 4 bases. Germline V gene data show CDR1 as SQVTM and CDR2 as ANQGSEA. The CDR3 is 14 amino acids. The CDR3 protein is CSVTTSGWADTQYF. The CDR3 DNA is TGCAGCGTCACGACTAGCGGGTGGGCAGATACGCAGTATTTT.

This clone was counted a few times. The gene calls are TRBV6-1 and TRBJ2-1; D gene unclear. The CDR3 length is 12 residues. Germline V lookup: CDR1 MNHNS, CDR2 SASEGT. V was pared by 4 bases and J by 5 bases, with 6 bases between. This CDR3 reads CASSVWNNEQFF. CDR3 in DNA: TGTGCCAGCAGTGTCTGGAACAATGAGCAGTTCTTC.

At least ten counts were recorded for this clone. This rearrangement joins TRBV20-1 to TRBJ1-2; D remains unclear. Between the trimmed V and J ends, which lost 3 bases and 3 bases, there was a span of 2 bases. The CDR3 sequence is 10 residues long. CDR1 and CDR2 from the germline V gene are DFQATT and SNEGSKA (reference sequence). Here the CDR3 DNA reads TGCAGTGCTAGTGACTATGGCTACACCTTC. Its protein is CSASDYGYTF.

The rearrangement uses TRBV10-2 and TRBJ1-2, with 8 bases fitting TRBD1. Germline CDR1 is WSHSY and CDR2 is SAAADI. The CDR3 length is 14 residues. Trimming at V came to 2 bases and at J to 5 bases, leaving 4 bases not matched to a gene. The CDR3 region has the DNA TGCGCCAGCAGTGAGGGTCGACAGGGGTATGGCTACACCTTC. Translation gives CASSEGRQGYGYTF.

Regarding this clone: Compared with germline, one end of the junction differs, possibly owing to a read error. The chain recombines TRBV7-7 with TRBJ2-1, with 12 positions matching TRBD1. The germline gives CDR1 SSHAT, CDR2 FNYEAQ (reference sequence). This CDR3 contains 16 residues. CDR3 sequence: CASSLVGTGGGNEQFF. Here the CDR3 DNA reads TGTGCTAGCAGCTTAGTGGGGACAGGGGGCGGCAATGAGCAGTTCTTC.